This paragraph reports one TCR beta chain. What it binds is unknown. TCRdb processed the RT-PCR reads anew with MiXCR; each CDR3 protein has one entry. This sample has roughly 790,000 distinct CDR3 sequences, with 21% found just once. This entry belongs to a study of response to subunit inactivated influenza vaccine. V shed 0 bases and J shed 4 bases, with 15 bases lying between them. CDR1 is DFQATT and CDR2 is SNEGSKA in the germline V gene (reference sequence). CDR3 size: 15 residues. General study points: Authors suggested each seasonal influenza vaccination recruits few new T cells.

The sample here was PBMCs from blood, taken about 5 days after vaccination. The source of this sequence is a man aged 50 or older who received an inactivated influenza vaccine. V is TRBV20-1 and J is TRBJ1-2; TRBD1 might be the D (5 bases). CDR3 DNA sequence: TGCAGTGCTAGAGAGGCGGGGGACCTATTCTATGGCTACACCTTC. Protein product: CSAREAGDLFYGYTF.